Listed below are T cell receptor beta chains from one sample, sequenced in a study of PD-L1 blockade in urothelial cancer. Measured with immunoSEQ multiplex PCR; TCRdb has only the in-frame clones, and not every one. The table lists 37,000 or so clones, over 75% of them singletons. This material consisted of PBMCs, taken around atezolizumab (anti-PD-L1) treatment. The receptors here all came from a man aged 55 to 70 with urothelial cancer. The CDR3 runs from the conserved cysteine through the conserved F or W. A D gene is named only where the DNA matches it firmly. Part of the rows lack a size; the others show once, few, many or a class for expanded clones.

J: TRBJ1-3
D: TRBD1
size: -
V: TRBV27
CDR3: CASKRTGIGNTIYF
DNA: TGTGCCAGCAAGAGGACAGGGATTGGAAACACCATATATTTT

J: TRBJ1-2
D: -
size: -
V: TRBV19
CDR3: CATQGWAGSYGYTF
DNA: TGTGCCACCCAAGGTTGGGCAGGGTCCTATGGCTACACCTTC

J: TRBJ2-7
D: TRBD1
size: -
V: TRBV5-8
CDR3: CASTETGTASYEQYF
DNA: TGTGCCAGCACCGAGACCGGGACAGCGAGCTACGAGCAGTACTTC

J: TRBJ2-7
D: -
size: -
V: TRBV2
CDR3: CASSEQGTEQYF
DNA: TGTGCCAGCAGTGAGCAGGGTACCGAGCAGTACTTC

J: TRBJ1-6
D: TRBD1
size: -
V: TRBV6-1
CDR3: CASSDGQGYNSPLHF
DNA: TGTGCCAGCAGTGACGGACAGGGGTATAATTCACCCCTCCACTTT

J: TRBJ2-7
D: TRBD1
size: -
V: TRBV7-9
CDR3: CASSRGDRYEQYF
DNA: TGTGCCAGCAGCCGAGGGGACAGGTACGAGCAGTACTTC

J: TRBJ2-5
D: TRBD1
size: once
V: TRBV10-3
CDR3: CAISRTGPGETQYF
DNA: TGTGCCATCAGCAGGACAGGCCCGGGGGAGACCCAGTACTTC

J: TRBJ1-3
D: -
size: -
V: TRBV7-9
CDR3: CASSLGQISGNTIYF
DNA: TGTGCCAGCAGCTTAGGGCAGATCTCTGGAAACACCATATATTTT

J: TRBJ1-5
D: -
size: few
V: TRBV16
CDR3: CASSQSRVGQPQHF
DNA: TGTGCCAGCAGCCAATCACGGGTTGGTCAGCCCCAGCATTTT

J: TRBJ2-3
D: TRBD1
size: -
V: TRBV10-3
CDR3: CAIRTGQGAIDTQYF
DNA: TGTGCCATCAGGACCGGACAGGGGGCAATAGATACGCAGTATTTT

J: TRBJ2-6
D: -
size: -
V: TRBV2
CDR3: CASSPREIILISGANVLTF
DNA: TGTGCCAGCAGCCCCAGGGAAATCATTCTCATCTCTGGGGCCAACGTCCTGACTTTC

J: TRBJ2-3
D: TRBD2
size: -
V: TRBV5-5
CDR3: CASSLGLAGADQYF
DNA: TGTGCCAGCAGCTTGGGACTAGCGGGGGCCGACCAGTATTTT

J: TRBJ2-5
D: TRBD2
size: -
V: TRBV19
CDR3: CASSSGGAAETQYF
DNA: TGTGCCAGTAGTAGCGGGGGGGCTGCAGAGACCCAGTACTTC

J: TRBJ2-2
D: -
size: -
V: TRBV5-6
CDR3: CASSLANGVAGELFF
DNA: TGTGCCAGCAGCTTGGCCAACGGAGTAGCCGGGGAGCTGTTTTTT

J: TRBJ1-4
D: TRBD1
size: -
V: TRBV5-1
CDR3: CASSPGQGREKLFF
DNA: TGCGCCAGCAGCCCGGGACAGGGGCGGGAAAAACTGTTTTTT

J: TRBJ1-3
D: -
size: -
V: TRBV2
CDR3: CASSDGEVGNTIYF
DNA: TGTGCCAGCAGTGATGGTGAGGTTGGAAACACCATATATTTT

J: TRBJ2-7
D: TRBD2
size: -
V: TRBV5-1
CDR3: CASRNTGGRRDEQYF
DNA: TGCGCCAGCAGAAACACGGGGGGAAGGAGAGACGAGCAGTACTTC

J: TRBJ1-1
D: -
size: -
V: TRBV28
CDR3: CASSLGFGEGTEAFF
DNA: TGTGCCAGCAGTTTGGGTTTTGGGGAGGGCACTGAAGCTTTCTTT

J: TRBJ2-3
D: -
size: few
V: TRBV7-9
CDR3: CASSFGLGPDTQYF
DNA: TGTGCCAGCAGCTTCGGCCTGGGGCCCGATACGCAGTATTTT

J: TRBJ1-6
D: TRBD1
size: -
V: TRBV11-1
CDR3: CASSARGTGGRSPLHF
DNA: TGTGCCAGCAGCGCGAGAGGGACAGGGGGCCGTTCACCCCTCCACTTT

J: TRBJ2-1
D: TRBD2
size: once
V: TRBV5-1
CDR3: CASSLGTSGAPYNEQFF
DNA: TGCGCCAGCAGCTTGGGGACTAGCGGGGCTCCCTACAATGAGCAGTTCTTC

J: TRBJ1-2
D: TRBD1
size: once
V: TRBV6-1
CDR3: CASSEAQGAVYGYTF
DNA: TGTGCCAGCAGTGAAGCCCAGGGGGCTGTCTATGGCTACACCTTC

J: TRBJ2-3
D: -
size: medium-sized
V: TRBV11-3
CDR3: CASSLGRSFADTQYF
DNA: TGTGCCAGCAGCTTAGGCAGGTCGTTCGCGGATACGCAGTATTTT

J: TRBJ1-1
D: TRBD1
size: -
V: TRBV19
CDR3: CASTPSTGANTEAFF
DNA: TGTGCCAGTACTCCTTCCACAGGGGCGAACACTGAAGCTTTCTTT

J: TRBJ1-3
D: -
size: -
V: TRBV18
CDR3: CASSSQEEVGNTIYF
DNA: TGTGCCAGCTCATCGCAGGAGGAGGTTGGAAACACCATATATTTT

J: TRBJ1-1
D: TRBD1
size: -
V: TRBV7-9
CDR3: CASGPGQTNTEAFF
DNA: TGTGCCAGCGGACCGGGACAGACAAACACTGAAGCTTTCTTT